This T cell receptor (beta chain) was identified during a study of beta chain features in type 1 diabetes. Trimming removed 7 bases from V and 4 bases from J; junction bases left unmatched: 9. CDR1 and CDR2 from the germline V gene are GTSNPN and SVGIG (reference sequence). The CDR3 is 13 residues long. As concerns this clone: The antigen is undetermined.

Study-level points and caveats: Patients with Type 1 diabetes showed moderately but significantly shorter TCRB CDR3s in all four CD4+ subsets.

TCRB transcripts that were expressed got sequenced, as all of the isolated RNA had been reverse transcribed. Libraries were prepared by immunoSEQ multiplex PCR; TCRdb keeps only in-frame clonotypes and omits some of them. The data show 25,000 to 30,000 clones, 56% seen once. This sequence originates from a woman aged 18-35 years with type 1 diabetes. This chain uses TRBV30 with TRBJ1-1, with 7 bases that match TRBD1. Sequenced: Tregs from blood. The CDR3 sequence is CASTTGRITEAFF. The CDR3 nucleotides read TGTGCCTCCACGACAGGGAGAATCACTGAAGCTTTCTTT.